The clone carrying this T cell receptor beta chain was seen only a few times. These data originate in a study of blood T cells in healthy people across ages. The CDR3 runs to 14 residues. Trimming removed 8 bases from V and 2 bases from J, with 13 bases in between. Germline V gene sequence: CDR1 MNHEY, CDR2 SVGEGT. Next came a second PCR, run for about 6 to 12 cycles, which used a sample-barcoded 5' primer along with a J-beta primer mix. Via MiXCR, TCRdb re-called the 5' RACE reads, giving one row per CDR3 protein. This sample carries nearly 800,000 distinct CDR3 sequences, around 25% of them seen once, and the ten largest clones take roughly 3.8%. The same sample was also used in a study of T cells of mothers and their children. That paper adds: All extracted RNA went into cDNA synthesis, about 1.6 ug per 15 ul.

The clonotype comes from a boy between 5 and 17 years old in good health. Sequenced: blood. The chain uses TRBV6-2 or TRBV6-3 and TRBJ1-5, with D maybe TRBD1 (6 bases). Here the CDR3 reads CASSGGAGNQPQHF. CDR3 nucleotides: TGTGCCAGCTCGGGGGGGGCAGGCAATCAGCCCCAGCATTTT.